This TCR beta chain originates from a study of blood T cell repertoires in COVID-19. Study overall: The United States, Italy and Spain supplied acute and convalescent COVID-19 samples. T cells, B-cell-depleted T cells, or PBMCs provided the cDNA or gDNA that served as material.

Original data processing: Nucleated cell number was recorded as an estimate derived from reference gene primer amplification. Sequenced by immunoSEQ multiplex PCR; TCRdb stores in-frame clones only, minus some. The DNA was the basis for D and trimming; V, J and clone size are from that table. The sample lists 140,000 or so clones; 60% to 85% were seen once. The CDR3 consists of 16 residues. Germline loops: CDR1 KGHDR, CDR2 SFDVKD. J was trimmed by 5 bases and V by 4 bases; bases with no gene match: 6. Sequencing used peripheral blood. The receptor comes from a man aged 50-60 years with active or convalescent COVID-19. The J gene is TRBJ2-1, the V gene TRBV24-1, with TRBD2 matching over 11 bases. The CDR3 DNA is TGTGCCACCAGTGACCCGGGACTAGCGGTTCACAATGAGCAGTTCTTC. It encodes CATSDPGLAVHNEQFF.